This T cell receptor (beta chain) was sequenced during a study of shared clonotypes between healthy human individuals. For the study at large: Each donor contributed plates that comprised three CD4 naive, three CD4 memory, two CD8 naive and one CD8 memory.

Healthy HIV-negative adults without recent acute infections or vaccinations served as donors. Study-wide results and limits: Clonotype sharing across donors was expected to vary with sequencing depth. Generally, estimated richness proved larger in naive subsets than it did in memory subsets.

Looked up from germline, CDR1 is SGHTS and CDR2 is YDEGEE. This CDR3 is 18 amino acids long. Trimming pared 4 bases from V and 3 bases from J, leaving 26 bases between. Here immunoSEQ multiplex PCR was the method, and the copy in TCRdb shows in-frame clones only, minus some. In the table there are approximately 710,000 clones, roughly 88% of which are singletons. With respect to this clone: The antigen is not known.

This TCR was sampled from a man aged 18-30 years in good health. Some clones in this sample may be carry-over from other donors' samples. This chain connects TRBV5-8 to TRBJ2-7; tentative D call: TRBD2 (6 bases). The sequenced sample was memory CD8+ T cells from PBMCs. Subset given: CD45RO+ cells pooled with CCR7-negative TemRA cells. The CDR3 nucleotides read TGTGCCAGCAGCCCGGGTCCCCAGCATGTCGGGAGCATCTACGAGCAGTACTTC. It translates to CASSPGPQHVGSIYEQYF.